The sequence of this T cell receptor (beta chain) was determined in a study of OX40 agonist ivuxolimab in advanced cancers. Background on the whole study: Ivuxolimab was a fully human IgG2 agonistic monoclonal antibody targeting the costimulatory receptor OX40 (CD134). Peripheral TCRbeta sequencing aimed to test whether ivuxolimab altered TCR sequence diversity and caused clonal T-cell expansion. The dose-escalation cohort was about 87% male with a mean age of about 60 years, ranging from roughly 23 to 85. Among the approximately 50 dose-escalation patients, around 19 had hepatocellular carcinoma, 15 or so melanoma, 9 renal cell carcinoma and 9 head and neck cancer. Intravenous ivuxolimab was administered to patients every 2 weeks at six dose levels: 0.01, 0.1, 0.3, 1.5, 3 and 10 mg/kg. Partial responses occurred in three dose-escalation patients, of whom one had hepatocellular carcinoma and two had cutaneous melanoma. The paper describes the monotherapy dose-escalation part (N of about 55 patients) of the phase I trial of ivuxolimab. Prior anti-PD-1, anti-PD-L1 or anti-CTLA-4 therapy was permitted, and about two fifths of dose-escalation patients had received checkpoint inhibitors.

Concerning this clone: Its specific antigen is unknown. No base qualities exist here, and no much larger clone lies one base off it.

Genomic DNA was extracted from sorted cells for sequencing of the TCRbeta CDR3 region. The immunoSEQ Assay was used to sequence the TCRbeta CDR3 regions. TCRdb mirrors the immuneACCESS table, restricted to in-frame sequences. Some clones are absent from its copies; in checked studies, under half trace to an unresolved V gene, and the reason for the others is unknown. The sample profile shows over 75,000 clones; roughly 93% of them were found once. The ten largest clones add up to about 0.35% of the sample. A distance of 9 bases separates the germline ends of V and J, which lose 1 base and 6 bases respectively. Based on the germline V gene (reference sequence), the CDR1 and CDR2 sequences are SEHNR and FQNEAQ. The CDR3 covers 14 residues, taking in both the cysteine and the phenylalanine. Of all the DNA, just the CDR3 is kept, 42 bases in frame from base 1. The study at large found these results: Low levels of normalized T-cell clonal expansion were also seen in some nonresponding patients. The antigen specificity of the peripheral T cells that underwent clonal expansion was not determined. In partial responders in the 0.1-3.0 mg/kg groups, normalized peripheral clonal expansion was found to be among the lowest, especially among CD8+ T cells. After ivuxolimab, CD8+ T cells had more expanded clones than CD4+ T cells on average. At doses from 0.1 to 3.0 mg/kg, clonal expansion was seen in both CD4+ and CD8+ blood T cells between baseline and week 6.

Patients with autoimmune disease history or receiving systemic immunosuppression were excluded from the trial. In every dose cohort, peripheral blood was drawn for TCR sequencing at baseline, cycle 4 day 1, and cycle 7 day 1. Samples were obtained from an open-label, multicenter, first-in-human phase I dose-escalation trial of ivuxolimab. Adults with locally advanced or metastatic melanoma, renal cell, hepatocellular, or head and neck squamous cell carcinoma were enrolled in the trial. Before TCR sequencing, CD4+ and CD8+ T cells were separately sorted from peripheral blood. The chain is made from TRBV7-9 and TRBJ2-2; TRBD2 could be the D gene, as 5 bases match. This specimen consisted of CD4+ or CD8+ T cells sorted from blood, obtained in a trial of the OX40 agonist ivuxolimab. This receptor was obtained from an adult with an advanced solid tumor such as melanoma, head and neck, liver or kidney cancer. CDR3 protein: CASSLGVGAGELFF. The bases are TGTGCCAGCAGCTTAGGCGTCGGGGCCGGGGAGCTGTTTTTT.